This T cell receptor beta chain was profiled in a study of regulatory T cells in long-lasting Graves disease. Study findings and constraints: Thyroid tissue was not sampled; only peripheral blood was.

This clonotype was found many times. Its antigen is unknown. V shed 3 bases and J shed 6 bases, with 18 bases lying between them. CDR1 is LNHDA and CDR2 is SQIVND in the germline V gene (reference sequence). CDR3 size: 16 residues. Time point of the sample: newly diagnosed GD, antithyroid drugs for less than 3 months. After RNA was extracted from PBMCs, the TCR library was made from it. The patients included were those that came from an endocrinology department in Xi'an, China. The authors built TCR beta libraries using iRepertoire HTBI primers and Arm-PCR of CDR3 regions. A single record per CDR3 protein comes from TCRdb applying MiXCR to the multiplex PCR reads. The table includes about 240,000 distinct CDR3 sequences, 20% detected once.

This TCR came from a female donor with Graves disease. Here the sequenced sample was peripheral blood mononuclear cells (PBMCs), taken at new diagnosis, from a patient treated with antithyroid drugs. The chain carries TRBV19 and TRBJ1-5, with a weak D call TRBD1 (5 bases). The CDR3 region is CASSIVPGWASQPQHF. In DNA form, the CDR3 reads TGTGCCAGTAGTATCGTCCCAGGGTGGGCAAGTCAGCCCCAGCATTTT.